This is a list of T cell receptor beta chains from one sample in a study of shared clonotypes between healthy human individuals. Sequenced by immunoSEQ multiplex PCR; TCRdb stores in-frame clones only, minus some. Among over a million clones, roughly 96% were seen once, and the ten largest hold approximately 1.1%. The source material was naive CD4+ T cells sorted from blood. The receptor set was obtained from a man aged 25-45 years in good health. Each CDR3 is given with its conserved first and last residue. Fields, in order: J gene, D gene, clone size, V gene, CDR3 length, CDR3 DNA, CDR3 protein. D genes are given only for firm matches. The listing skips clone size in some rows; elsewhere it reads once, few, many or a size class.

J: TRBJ2-1; D: NA; size: NA; V: TRBV27; length: 19; DNA: TGTGCCAGCAGTCGAAGGCCGCCCCTAGGCCCGAAAAGGGTGGATGAGCAGTTCTTC; CDR3: CASSRRPPLGPKRVDEQFF
J: TRBJ1-1; D: TRBD1; size: NA; V: TRBV9; length: 15; DNA: TGTGCCAGCAGCGCGCCGGGCAGGGGGAGCGCTGAAGCTTTCTTT; CDR3: CASSAPGRGSAEAFF
J: TRBJ2-1; D: NA; size: once; V: TRBV5-4; length: 15; DNA: TGTGCCAGCAGCTCAAAGGGGAGCACGGCAAGTGAGCAGTTCTTC; CDR3: CASSSKGSTASEQFF
J: TRBJ2-3; D: NA; size: NA; V: TRBV28; length: 17; DNA: TGTGCCAGCAGTCGCCTAGACAACCGGGAAGGTGTCGATACGCAGTATTTT; CDR3: CASSRLDNREGVDTQYF
J: TRBJ2-5; D: NA; size: NA; V: TRBV5-4; length: 12; DNA: TGTGCCTCTTCGGCGGGGAAAGAGACCCAGTACTTC; CDR3: CASSAGKETQYF
J: TRBJ2-5; D: NA; size: NA; V: TRBV27; length: 15; DNA: TGTGCCAGCAGTCATCGCGGAGGGCCGAGGAGGACCCAGTACTTC; CDR3: CASSHRGGPRRTQYF
J: TRBJ2-7; D: NA; size: NA; V: TRBV2; length: 15; DNA: TGTGCCAGCAGTGAAGAAGCGGGACAGCGGTTTCAGAGGTACTTC; CDR3: CASSEEAGQRFQRYF
J: TRBJ2-5; D: TRBD2; size: NA; V: TRBV5-1; length: 15; DNA: TGCGCCAGCAGCTTAGGGACTAGCGGGAGCGAGACCCAGTACTTC; CDR3: CASSLGTSGSETQYF
J: TRBJ1-2; D: NA; size: NA; V: TRBV18; length: 13; DNA: TGTGCCAGCTCACCACAGCTCAATGATGGCTACACCTTC; CDR3: CASSPQLNDGYTF
J: TRBJ2-2; D: NA; size: once; V: TRBV27; length: 15; DNA: TGTGCCAGCAGTCGAGCTCCAGCGAACACCGGGGAGCTGTTTTTT; CDR3: CASSRAPANTGELFF
J: TRBJ2-1; D: NA; size: NA; V: TRBV27; length: 11; DNA: TGTGCCAGCGGTCCGGAGGACGAGCAGTTCTTC; CDR3: CASGPEDEQFF
J: TRBJ1-1; D: NA; size: NA; V: TRBV19; length: 15; DNA: TGTGCCAGTAGTTACGGACAGCTCATGAACACTGAAGCTTTCTTT; CDR3: CASSYGQLMNTEAFF
J: TRBJ2-7; D: TRBD2; size: NA; V: TRBV4-1; length: 17; DNA: TGCGCCAGCAGCCAAGATACCCTCGCGGGAGATCCCTACGAGCAGTACTTC; CDR3: CASSQDTLAGDPYEQYF
J: TRBJ2-7; D: NA; size: NA; V: TRBV6-6; length: 14; DNA: TGTGCCAGCAGCCTCAGTTCGGTTTGGGACGAGCAGTACTTC; CDR3: CASSLSSVWDEQYF
J: TRBJ1-3; D: TRBD1; size: NA; V: TRBV9; length: 14; DNA: TGTGCCAGCAGCCCCACAGGGGCAGGAAACACCATATATTTT; CDR3: CASSPTGAGNTIYF
J: TRBJ1-1; D: TRBD1; size: NA; V: TRBV2; length: 14; DNA: TGTGCCAGCAGTGCAACAGGGGGTAGCACTGAAGCTTTCTTT; CDR3: CASSATGGSTEAFF
J: TRBJ2-3; D: NA; size: NA; V: TRBV29-1; length: 13; DNA: TGCAGCGTTGAACTGACCCCCACAGATACGCAGTATTTT; CDR3: CSVELTPTDTQYF
J: TRBJ2-1; D: TRBD2; size: NA; V: TRBV7-9; length: 14; DNA: TGTGCCAGTGGACTAGCGAGCTCCTACAATGAGCAGTTCTTC; CDR3: CASGLASSYNEQFF
J: TRBJ2-5; D: NA; size: NA; V: TRBV7-7; length: 14; DNA: TGTGCTAGCAGCTTAATGAACAACGGGGGGACCCAGTACTTC; CDR3: CASSLMNNGGTQYF
J: TRBJ2-4; D: TRBD2; size: NA; V: TRBV18; length: 15; DNA: TGTGCCAGCTCACCAGGGGGGGGAGCCAAAAACATTCAGTACTTC; CDR3: CASSPGGGAKNIQYF
J: TRBJ1-5; D: TRBD1; size: NA; V: TRBV28; length: 14; DNA: TGTGCCAGCAATTTCAGGGGGCTTGGACAGCCCCAGCATTTT; CDR3: CASNFRGLGQPQHF
J: TRBJ1-2; D: NA; size: NA; V: TRBV13; length: 17; DNA: TGTGCCAGCAGCCTAGACAGGAAAACACCGCGGGACTATGGCTACACCTTC; CDR3: CASSLDRKTPRDYGYTF
J: TRBJ2-7; D: NA; size: NA; V: TRBV15; length: 16; DNA: TGTGCCACCAGCAGAGCCCCCCCGGGCCCAAGTTCTGAGCAGTACTTC; CDR3: CATSRAPPGPSSEQYF
J: TRBJ2-5; D: NA; size: NA; V: TRBV18; length: 16; DNA: TGTGCCAGCTCACCACAACTTGCAATTGACGGAGAGACCCAGTACTTC; CDR3: CASSPQLAIDGETQYF
J: TRBJ2-1; D: NA; size: NA; V: TRBV10-3; length: 15; DNA: TGTGCCATCAGTGAGTCGAGGAGCTCCTACAATGAGCAGTTCTTC; CDR3: CAISESRSSYNEQFF
J: TRBJ2-1; D: NA; size: NA; V: TRBV19; length: 12; DNA: TGTGCCAGTAGTAGTTGGTTTAATGAGCAGTTCTTC; CDR3: CASSSWFNEQFF